The 24 T cell receptor beta chains reported below all come from one sample, sequenced in a study of T-cell memory formation after mild COVID-19 (dated by TCRdb to the early 2020s). The protocol used for the library was 5' RACE. Sequenced using an Illumina NovaSeq 6000. TCRdb reworked the public reads: Q25 trimming with fastp, MiXCR clone assembly, productive beta chains retained. Rows merge per CDR3 protein into single entries with the most common DNA and genes. Within this sample are under 85,000 distinct CDR3 sequences, with 11% to 15% of them counted one time only. The leading ten clones occupy about a third of the sample. Sequencing was done on a sample of PBMCs or a T cell subset sorted from them (not recorded which). All receptors derive from an adult woman who had mild COVID-19 (a few samples of this study predate the infection). The sample titles of this study are shuffled in the database, so cell type and time point are left out; the donor was told from shared clones.

The V and J genes are TRBV5-6 and TRBJ2-5, with 7 bases identical to TRBD1. The CDR3 has 14 amino acids. With 0 bases clipped from V and 5 bases from J, the junction kept 4 bases outside the gene matches. Germline V gives CDR1 SGHDT, CDR2 YYEEEE. DNA of the CDR3: TGTGCCAGCAGCTTGGGCAGGGGGTATGAGACCCAGTACTTC. This translates into CASSLGRGYETQYF.

This clonotype turned up a few times. The chain recombines TRBV6-4 with TRBJ2-1, with TRBD2 as a possible D gene (7 bases). This CDR3 is built from 16 residues. V was cut by 2 bases and J by 8 bases, with 19 bases left in between. CDR1 and CDR2 (germline): MRHNA, SNTAGT. The CDR3 DNA reads TGTGCCAGCAGTGACAGGGGAGGGGGACGGAACGATGAGCAGTTCTTC. This gives the protein CASSDRGGGRNDEQFF.

This chain connects TRBV7-8 to TRBJ2-5; a possible D gene is TRBD1 (6 bases). The CDR3 is 15 residues long. The V end lost 5 bases, the J end lost 2 bases, and 15 bases lay between the germline ends. Per the germline V gene, CDR1 is SGHVS and CDR2 is FQNEAQ. CDR3 sequence reads: CASSPTQGRQETQYF. The CDR3 region has the DNA TGTGCCAGCAGCCCGACCCAGGGGCGGCAAGAGACCCAGTACTTC.

The chain employs TRBV6-6 and TRBJ2-7; D call uncertain. The CDR3 totals 13 residues. Deletions cut 6 bases from V and 3 bases from J, with 12 bases between. The germline CDR1 and CDR2 sequences are MNHNY and SVGAGI (reference sequence). The CDR3 DNA follows: TGTGCCAGCAGCCCCTCGTTGGACTACGAGCAGTACGTC. Translating it yields CASSPSLDYEQYV.

The J gene is TRBJ2-5, the V gene TRBV11-3; D not certain. Trimming left V 0 bases short and J 2 bases short, with 13 bases between. The germline V gene encodes CDR1 SGHNT and CDR2 YENEEA. The CDR3 has 16 residues. The CDR3 protein is CASSLDTVRKQETQYF. CDR3 in DNA: TGTGCCAGCAGCTTAGATACAGTCCGAAAACAAGAGACCCAGTACTTC. Looking up the rest from reference TRBV11-3 and TRBJ2-5 gives the full variable domain: EAGVVQSPRYKIIEKKQPVAFWCNPISGHNTLYWYLQNLGQGPELLIRYENEEAVDDSQLPKDRFSAERLKGVDSTLKIQPAELGDSAVYLCASSLDTVRKQETQYFGPGTRLLVL.

This rearrangement joins TRBV4-1 to TRBJ2-1; D gene unclear. Trimming took 1 base from V and 0 from J, leaving 7 bases between them. CDR1 is MGHRA and CDR2 is YSYEKL in the germline V gene. The CDR3 length is 15 residues. The CDR3 region is CASSQVPSSYNEQFF. The DNA for the CDR3 is TGCGCCAGCAGCCAAGTCCCTAGCTCCTACAATGAGCAGTTCTTC.

This sequence joins TRBV7-9 and TRBJ1-1, with D possibly TRBD1 on 6 matching bases. Trimming took off 1 base at V and 1 base at J, with 16 bases between the two ends. This CDR3 comprises 17 residues. Germline V lookup: CDR1 SEHNR, CDR2 FQNEAQ (reference sequence). CDR3 sequence (DNA): TGTGCCAGCAGCTTAGGACCACAGGGTTTGAAGAACACTGAAGCTTTCTTT. Translating gives CASSLGPQGLKNTEAFF.

With regard to this clonotype: One junction end disagrees with the germline gene, perhaps due to a read error. This chain connects TRBV7-8 to TRBJ2-3; a possible D gene is TRBD2 (8 bases). Germline assignment: CDR1 SGHVS and CDR2 FQNEAQ. There are 16 residues in the CDR3. The CDR3 DNA reads TGTGCCAGCAGCTTACGAACGGGAGGGGGCACAGATACGCAGTGTTTT. Translated, it gives CASSLRTGGGTDTQCF.

This clonotype was detected many times. V gene TRBV4-3 combines with J gene TRBJ2-1, with D unclear. V lost 0 bases, J lost 4 bases, and 13 bases lay in between. The CDR3 loop spans 16 amino acids. The germline CDR1 and CDR2 sequences are LGHNA and YSLEER. The CDR3 nucleotides read TGCGCCAGCAGCCAAGAAACCGGAAACCTTTACAATGAGCAGTTCTTC. This codes for CASSQETGNLYNEQFF.

V usage is TRBV12-3 or TRBV12-4 and J usage is TRBJ2-7; 12 bases map to TRBD2. The CDR3 is made up of 15 amino acids. Trimming took 5 bases from V and 3 from J; bases not matched to a gene: 5. CDR3: CASSRTSGTYYEQYF. The DNA of the CDR3 is TGTGCCAGCAGTCGGACTAGCGGGACCTACTACGAGCAGTACTTC.

This clonotype was seen more than once but under ten times. The rearrangement links TRBV27 to TRBJ2-1; 10 positions agree with TRBD2. V dropped 5 bases and J dropped 5; count of bases not matched to a gene: 9. The CDR3 consists of 16 residues. Germline V lookup: CDR1 MNHEY, CDR2 SMNVEV (reference sequence). The CDR3 DNA sequence: TGTGCCAGCAGTCCGCCGGGACTAGCGATGGACAATGAGCAGTTCTTC. Translated, it gives CASSPPGLAMDNEQFF.

The gene calls are TRBV6-2 or TRBV6-3 and TRBJ2-3, with 9 bases lining up with TRBD2. The CDR3 sequence is 14 residues long. J gave up 2 bases and V 7 bases, and 4 bases lay outside the gene matches. Germline assignment: CDR1 MNHEY and CDR2 SVGEGT. The CDR3 DNA follows: TGTGCCAGCACCCCGGGACTAGCCACAGATACGCAGTATTTT. This sequence encodes CASTPGLATDTQYF.

Comment on this clonotype: One end of the junction does not line up with germline, which may come from a read error. The chain joins TRBV4-2 to TRBJ2-7; TRBD1 aligns across 7 bases. The germline V gene has CDR1 LGHNA and CDR2 YNFKEQ. The CDR3 covers 16 residues. The CDR3 region is CVSSQERGPGIYEQYF. CDR3 coding DNA: TGTGTCAGCAGCCAAGAGAGGGGGCCGGGGATCTACGAGCAGTACTTC.

This clonotype was counted many times. The chain recombines TRBV5-1 with TRBJ2-5; 7 nucleotides line up with TRBD1. The CDR3 contains 16 residues. The V gene's germline CDR1 is SGHRS and CDR2 YFSETQ. V lost 4 bases to trimming and J lost 2 bases; unmatched junction nucleotides: 11. The CDR3 region is CASSDGQEMYQETQYF. The CDR3 DNA follows: TGCGCCAGCAGCGACGGACAGGAAATGTATCAAGAGACCCAGTACTTC.

This clonotype was counted a few times. V gene TRBV4-1 combines with J gene TRBJ1-4; a weak D match, TRBD1 (6 bases). This CDR3 contains 15 residues. Germline-derived CDR1 and CDR2 are MGHRA and YSYEKL. V was pared by 7 bases and J by 3 bases, with 15 bases between. CDR3 nucleotide sequence: TGCGCCAGCACCTACAGGGTTGGGTCTAATGAAAAACTGTTTTTT. Amino acids: CASTYRVGSNEKLFF.

The V gene is TRBV7-8, the J gene TRBJ2-7; maybe TRBD2 (5 bases). V lost 3 bases and J lost 3, with 15 bases in between. CDR3 size: 15 residues. The germline gives CDR1 SGHVS, CDR2 FQNEAQ. The CDR3 DNA follows: TGTGCCAGCAGCTTTAGTGAGGGTATGGACTACGAGCAGTACTTC. Residues: CASSFSEGMDYEQYF.

In this sample, this clonotype turned up a few times. This chain joins TRBV2 and TRBJ2-1, with D unresolved. Germline V gene lookup returns CDR1 SNHLY and CDR2 FYNNEI. Trimming shortened V by 5 bases and J by 5 bases, and 7 bases separated the two germline ends. This CDR3 is built from 12 residues. The CDR3 region is CASSRLHNEQFF. CDR3 nucleotides: TGTGCCAGCAGTCGGCTCCACAATGAGCAGTTCTTC.

This clonotype was recorded a few times. This chain joins TRBV7-2 and TRBJ2-3; no clear D gene. The V end was cut by 2 bases, the J end by 4 bases, with 13 bases between. Germline assignment: CDR1 SGHTA and CDR2 FQGNSA. This CDR3 region has 15 residues. The CDR3 loop reads CASSLNLQGPDTQYF. DNA of the CDR3: TGTGCCAGCAGCTTAAACCTCCAAGGCCCAGATACGCAGTATTTT. The full variable domain, with the rest looked up from reference TRBV7-2 and TRBJ2-3, is GAGVSQSPSNKVTEKGKDVELRCDPISGHTALYWYRQSLGQGLEFLIYFQGNSAPDKSGLPSDRFSAERTGGSVSTLTIQRTQQEDSAVYLCASSLNLQGPDTQYFGPGTRLTVL.

In its sample, this clonotype was seen many times. This chain connects TRBV5-1 to TRBJ2-5; D is ambiguous. The CDR3 runs to 12 residues. Germline V gives CDR1 SGHRS, CDR2 YFSETQ. V was clipped by 0 bases and J by 5 bases, with 5 bases between them. For the CDR3, the DNA is TGCGCCAGCAGCTTGGCTGGGGAGACCCAGTACTTC. Its translation is CASSLAGETQYF.

This clonotype showed up just a few times. V is TRBV7-8 and J is TRBJ2-7; D call uncertain. The CDR3 runs to 14 residues. V was cut by 1 base and J by 1 base, with 8 bases left in between. The germline gives CDR1 SGHVS, CDR2 FQNEAQ. DNA of the CDR3: TGTGCCAGCAGCTTAGGGGCAGAATCCTACGAGCAGTACTTC. Translating it yields CASSLGAESYEQYF.

This clonotype was seen only a few times. The genes are TRBV27 and TRBJ2-1; 13 bases map to TRBD2. CDR3 length equals 16 residues. V lost 6 bases and J lost 7; bases outside the gene matches: 9. CDR1 MNHEY and CDR2 SMNVEV come from the germline V gene (reference sequence). The CDR3 region is CASRQLAGGLGNEQFF. For the CDR3, the DNA is TGTGCCAGCAGGCAACTAGCGGGGGGGCTCGGGAATGAGCAGTTCTTC.

The sample holds a few counts of this clonotype. V and J are TRBV27 and TRBJ1-1, with 7 nucleotides matching TRBD1. From germline, CDR1 is MNHEY and CDR2 SMNVEV (reference sequence). Trimming took 2 bases from V and 2 from J; bases not matched to a gene: 5. The CDR3 covers 15 residues. The CDR3 sequence is CASSLRAGGNTEAFF. Written as DNA, the CDR3 is TGTGCCAGCAGTTTAAGAGCAGGGGGTAACACTGAAGCTTTCTTT.

This clonotype came up a few times. This chain joins TRBV20-1 and TRBJ2-5, with D uncertain. The CDR3 extends over 15 amino acids. Germline assignment: CDR1 DFQATT and CDR2 SNEGSKA (reference sequence). V was clipped by 3 bases and J by 1 base, with 15 bases between them. The CDR3, as DNA: TGCAGTGCTAGCGAGAGTCTACGGTTCCAAGAGACCCAGTACTTC. Encoded protein: CSASESLRFQETQYF.

The rearrangement uses TRBV27 and TRBJ1-1; the D is unclear. Trimming left V 0 bases short and J 0 bases short, with 11 bases between. This CDR3 is built from 16 residues. Per germline, CDR1 MNHEY and CDR2 SMNVEV (reference sequence). This CDR3 reads CASSLSRGIMNTEAFF. In DNA form, the CDR3 reads TGTGCCAGCAGTTTATCGAGAGGTATCATGAACACTGAAGCTTTCTTT.